A single sample is the source of the 16 T cell receptor beta chains below, sequenced in a study of spatial heterogeneity in lung cancer. TCRdb reanalysed the 5' RACE reads using MiXCR and keeps one entry per CDR3 protein. The sample records about 27,000 distinct CDR3 sequences, 5.4% being singletons. Time point described: blood at routine non-recurrence follow-up after resection. The sample in question was PBMCs, obtained at follow-up. These receptors came from a female donor with early-stage non-small cell lung cancer.

This clonotype appeared many times. This chain connects TRBV12-3 or TRBV12-4 to TRBJ1-1; D possibly corresponds to TRBD1 (6 bases). Trimming took 6 bases from V and 6 from J, leaving 11 bases between them. The CDR3 extends over 12 amino acids. CDR3 DNA sequence: TGTGCCAGCAGATATACAGGGTCTGAAGCTTTCTTT. Encoded protein: CASRYTGSEAFF.

Many counts were recorded for this clonotype. The rearrangement links TRBV9 to TRBJ2-7; 9 bases map to TRBD1. The CDR3 is 15 residues long. CDR1 is SGDLS, CDR2 YYNGEE, per germline. The ends lost 0 bases at V and 2 bases at J; junction bases unmatched: 3. The CDR3 DNA is TGTGCCAGCAGCGTAGGACAGGGGGGTACCTACGAGCAGTACTTC. It is translated as CASSVGQGGTYEQYF.

This clonotype came up a few times. The chain carries TRBV4-1 and TRBJ2-1, with 8 bases identical to TRBD1. The CDR3 is 16 residues long. Per the germline V gene, CDR1 is MGHRA and CDR2 is YSYEKL. The J segment lost 3 bases and the V segment lost 1 base, leaving 5 bases of the junction unmatched. The CDR3 DNA follows: TGCGCCAGCAGCCAAGGAGACAGGGGCTACTACAATGAGCAGTTCTTC. This gives the protein CASSQGDRGYYNEQFF.

This clonotype occurred many times. This chain uses TRBV5-1 with TRBJ2-5; 11 bases align to TRBD1. The length of the CDR3 is 15 residues. The V gene's germline CDR1 is SGHRS and CDR2 YFSETQ. After removal of 4 bases from V and 4 bases from J, the junction contained 6 bases not matched to a gene. CDR3 DNA: TGCGCCAGCAGCCTGGACAGGGGGCTTAGAGAGACCCAGTACTTC. Translated, it gives CASSLDRGLRETQYF.

This clonotype was observed many times. The chain carries TRBV4-1 and TRBJ2-4; D is possibly TRBD1 or TRBD2 (5 bases each). Trimming took 3 bases from V and 9 from J, leaving 15 bases between them. The CDR3 runs 14 residues. CDR1 MGHRA and CDR2 YSYEKL come from the germline V gene. The CDR3 protein is CASSHESTGGIQYF. As DNA, the CDR3 is TGCGCCAGCAGCCACGAGTCTACTGGGGGCATTCAGTACTTC.

This clonotype was seen a handful of times. The rearrangement links TRBV20-1 to TRBJ1-2, with 8 bases aligning to TRBD1. The CDR3 spans 15 residues. Germline V lookup: CDR1 DFQATT, CDR2 SNEGSKA (reference sequence). Trimming cost V 5 bases and J 4 bases; bases outside gene matches: 12. The chain's CDR3 is CSAPTSGTGIYGYTF. Here the CDR3 DNA reads TGCAGTGCTCCCACCTCCGGGACAGGAATCTATGGCTACACCTTC.

This clonotype was seen many times. This chain links TRBV6-5 with TRBJ2-5, with a weak D call TRBD1 (6 bases). The ends were cut back, 2 bases at V and 3 bases at J, with 7 bases in the middle. The length of the CDR3 is 13 residues. Germline V lookup: CDR1 MNHEY, CDR2 SVGAGI. The CDR3 sequence is CASSYAGEETQYF. CDR3 nucleotide sequence: TGTGCCAGCAGTTACGCAGGGGAAGAGACCCAGTACTTC.

V and J are TRBV28 and TRBJ2-5, with 11 bases fitting TRBD1. V gave up 5 bases and J gave up 4 bases; unmatched junction bases: 6. Per the germline V gene, CDR1 is MDHEN and CDR2 is SYDVKM. The CDR3 totals 15 residues. The CDR3: CASSPMDRGRETQYF. CDR3 nucleotides: TGTGCCAGCAGTCCGATGGACAGGGGGCGAGAGACCCAGTACTTC.

This clonotype was seen a handful of times. V usage is TRBV27 and J usage is TRBJ1-1; D might be TRBD1 (5 bases). CDR1 is MNHEY and CDR2 is SMNVEV in the germline V gene (reference sequence). The CDR3 sequence is 14 residues long. Trimming took 2 bases from V and 4 from J, leaving 11 bases between them. DNA of the CDR3: TGTGCCAGCAGTTTAAAGGGGTGGGGCACTGAAGCTTTCTTT. It yields the protein CASSLKGWGTEAFF.

This clonotype was counted ten times or more. The chain recombines TRBV20-1 with TRBJ1-2; a weak D match, TRBD1 (5 bases). Germline V gives CDR1 DFQATT, CDR2 SNEGSKA (reference sequence). Deletions cut 3 bases from V and 6 bases from J, with 14 bases between. The CDR3 contains 13 residues. The CDR3 protein is CSASQGRRDGYTF. The CDR3 DNA follows: TGCAGTGCTAGCCAGGGAAGGCGGGATGGCTACACCTTC.

This clonotype was observed many times. V gene TRBV7-3 combines with J gene TRBJ2-3; 7 nucleotides line up with TRBD2. Germline CDR1 SGHTA, CDR2 FQGTGA. V was clipped by 5 bases and J by 0 bases; unmatched bases: 8. The length of the CDR3 is 16 residues. In nucleotides, the CDR3 is TGTGCCAGCAGCCAAGGGCTAGCGGCTAGCACAGATACGCAGTATTTT. The encoded protein is CASSQGLAASTDTQYF.

This clonotype was observed at least ten times. The chain combines TRBV27 with TRBJ2-1, with D possibly being TRBD1 (6 bases). There are 13 residues in the CDR3. Germline lookup yields CDR1 MNHEY and CDR2 SMNVEV (reference sequence). V gave up 5 bases and J gave up 5 bases, with 10 bases separating them. The CDR3 is CASSGTLNNEQFF. The DNA of the CDR3 is TGTGCCAGCAGTGGGACATTAAACAATGAGCAGTTCTTC.

At least ten counts were recorded for this clonotype. The chain links TRBV24-1 to TRBJ2-1; TRBD1 might be the D (5 bases). CDR1 and CDR2 from the germline V gene are KGHDR and SFDVKD. Deletions cut 1 base from V and 12 bases from J, with 12 bases between. CDR3 size: 13 residues. This chain's CDR3 is CATSDLKGQRQFF. The CDR3 bases are TGTGCCACCAGTGATTTAAAGGGGCAGCGGCAGTTCTTC.

This clonotype was recorded at least ten times. This chain joins TRBV4-1 and TRBJ2-2; 7 bases are shared with TRBD1. The germline V gene encodes CDR1 MGHRA and CDR2 YSYEKL. V gave up 4 bases and J gave up 6 bases; unmatched junction bases: 11. The CDR3 length is 16 residues. For the CDR3, the DNA is TGCGCCAGCAGCCTCCGACAGGGACCTATCGCCGGGGAGCTGTTTTTT. Translated: CASSLRQGPIAGELFF.

The sample holds many counts of this clonotype. The V and J genes are TRBV21-1 and TRBJ2-4; the table's D call of TRBD1 was not tested on the DNA. TRBV21-1 is given as a pseudogene. The CDR3 totals 13 residues. The CDR3 DNA follows: TGTGCCAGCAGCAAAAGGGGAGAAGACATTCAGTACTTC. Amino acid sequence: CASSKRGEDIQYF.

By share, this clonotype counts as medium-sized. The rearrangement joins TRBV3-1 to TRBJ1-1; D gene uncertain. The CDR3 contains 13 residues. Germline V lookup: CDR1 LGHDT, CDR2 YNNKEL (reference sequence). Trimming left V 0 bases short and J 8 bases short, with 10 bases between. Written as DNA, the CDR3 is TGTGCCAGCAGCCAAGATTCTACCGGGGAAGCTTTCTTT. It translates to CASSQDSTGEAFF.